The 10 T cell receptor beta chains listed next were all sequenced from one sample in a study of T cells in Graves' hyperthyroidism and ophthalmopathy. Authors of the study amplified TCR beta CDR3 regions from RNA transcripts. HTBI primers were the set used in a first-round RT-PCR of the TCR CDR3. TCRdb passed the multiplex PCR reads through MiXCR, listing each CDR3 protein once. The profile shows some 300,000 distinct CDR3 sequences, approximately 18% of them singletons. Sequences were obtained from blood. These receptors all stem from a man aged 45-65 years with Graves' ophthalmopathy.

In its sample, this clonotype was seen many times. The chain is built from TRBV7-6 and TRBJ2-7, with 7 bases matching TRBD2. From germline, CDR1 is SGHVS and CDR2 FNYEAQ. Trimming removed 6 bases from V and 7 bases from J; junction bases left unmatched: 9. This CDR3 has 13 amino acids. Here the CDR3 DNA reads TGTGCCAGCAGTCCTTTTGACGGGGGGGAGCAGTACTTC. This translates into CASSPFDGGEQYF.

This chain uses TRBV6-5 with TRBJ2-3, with D possibly matching TRBD2 (5 bases). This CDR3 has 16 amino acids. V lost 0 bases to trimming and J lost 7 bases, with 17 bases between them. Germline values: CDR1 MNHEY, CDR2 SVGAGI. The CDR3 reads CASSYSRSSSGNTQYF. Here the CDR3 DNA reads TGTGCCAGCAGTTACTCCCGGTCGAGTTCCGGGAATACGCAGTATTTT.

This clonotype was recorded many times. The CDR3 region is CASAGQGIGYTF. The CDR3 nucleotides read TGTGCCAGCGCGGGACAGGGGATAGGCTACACCTTC. This chain links TRBV2 with TRBJ1-2; 10 positions match TRBD1. Germline V gene data show CDR1 as SNHLY and CDR2 as FYNNEI. This CDR3 contains 12 residues. With 8 bases clipped from V and 8 bases from J, the junction kept 5 bases outside the gene matches.

The J gene is TRBJ2-7, the V gene TRBV9; 11 bases line up with TRBD2. V shed 6 bases and J 0 bases; nucleotides not matched to a gene: 8. Germline CDR1 reads SGDLS; CDR2 reads YYNGEE. The CDR3 is 16 amino acids. CDR3 protein: CASTPGGTSGSYEQYF. The CDR3 DNA is TGTGCCAGCACCCCCGGGGGGACTAGCGGCTCCTACGAGCAGTACTTC.

The genes are TRBV19 and TRBJ2-1, with 9 bases fitting TRBD2. With V trimmed by 0 bases and J by 10 bases, 7 bases remained unmatched. CDR1 is LNHDA, CDR2 SQIVND, per germline (reference sequence). CDR3 size: 15 residues. CDR3 sequence: CASSIEGTSLTEQFF. As DNA, the CDR3 is TGTGCCAGTAGTATAGAAGGGACTAGCCTGACCGAGCAGTTCTTC.

The rearrangement uses TRBV20-1 and TRBJ1-1; TRBD1 matches at 8 bases. The CDR3 sequence is 12 residues long. Germline V gives CDR1 DFQATT, CDR2 SNEGSKA (reference sequence). With V trimmed by 6 bases and J by 4 bases, 4 bases remained unmatched. The CDR3 region is CSAIDRGTEAFF. CDR3 nucleotide sequence: TGCAGTGCCATCGACAGGGGCACTGAAGCTTTCTTT.

This clonotype was seen only once. As DNA, the CDR3 is TGTGCCACCTCGGCGGGGACAGGGGAGCTTGGCTACACCTTC. Amino acids: CATSAGTGELGYTF. The V call is TRBV15, the J call TRBJ1-2; TRBD1 agrees at 10 bases. The V segment lost 8 bases and the J segment 7 bases; nucleotides outside the gene matches: 10. The CDR3 is made up of 14 amino acids. Per the germline V gene, CDR1 is LNHNV and CDR2 is YYDKDF (reference sequence).

J is TRBJ1-5 and V is TRBV28; 8 bases fit TRBD1. The CDR3 spans 21 residues. V was clipped by 3 bases and J by 0 bases; unmatched bases: 19. The V gene's germline CDR1 is MDHEN and CDR2 SYDVKM. DNA for the CDR3: TGTGCCAGCAGTTTCGCCCGCAGGGGGCGCAGGGATGGATATAGCAATCAGCCCCAGCATTTT. It yields the protein CASSFARRGRRDGYSNQPQHF.

This clonotype occurred many times. The chain employs TRBV6-1 and TRBJ1-1, with a weak D call TRBD1 (5 bases). Germline CDR1 MNHNS, CDR2 SASEGT. The V and J ends lost 8 bases and 5 bases respectively, with 15 bases between them. The CDR3 has 13 residues. The DNA for the CDR3 is TGTGCCAGCCAATACCTGGAGGGGACTGAAGCTTTCTTT. This codes for CASQYLEGTEAFF.

This clonotype was seen only a few times. The V and J genes are TRBV7-9 and TRBJ2-2; TRBD2 agrees at 8 bases. After removal of 6 bases from V and 4 bases from J, the junction contained 4 bases not matched to a gene. Germline values: CDR1 SEHNR, CDR2 FQNEAQ (reference sequence). There are 14 residues in the CDR3. The CDR3 loop reads CASSSTSVTGELFF. CDR3 DNA: TGTGCCAGCAGTTCGACTAGCGTCACCGGGGAGCTGTTTTTT.